The clone carrying this TCR beta chain was picked up a small number of times. What it recognizes is unknown. The entry originates in a study of CD8+ T cells in alopecia areata. Findings and caveats of the study: Whereas mice showed it more clearly, TCR sharing across patients was murkier, possibly because of HLA. Alopecia totalis/universalis scalp especially showed more expanded CD8+ clones than normal scalp.

Separation by sorting yielded CD4+ and CD8+ T cells from PBMCs. Investigators isolated RNA and reverse transcribed it into cDNA to act as the sequencing template. Assay used: immunoSEQ multiplex PCR; TCRdb lists only in-frame clones, some missing. The sample contains about 200,000 clones, around three fifths of which appear only once. The CDR3 contains 11 residues. The V end was cut by 4 bases, the J end by 4 bases, with 5 bases between. Per the germline V gene, CDR1 is SGHDT and CDR2 is YYEEEE. The TCR originated in a human donor in good health. The J gene is TRBJ1-1, the V gene TRBV5-6; D is perhaps TRBD1 (5 bases). The sequencing input was CD8+ T cells sorted from blood. The CDR3 DNA reads TGTGCCAGCAGCAGGGGCACTGAAGCTTTCTTT. Translated: CASSRGTEAFF.